Listed here are 28 T cell receptor beta chains from one sample, sequenced in a study of blood T cell repertoires in COVID-19. Assay: immunoSEQ multiplex PCR; the TCRdb copy retains only in-frame clones and omits some. Found here are 250,000 or so clones, roughly 86% of them singletons; the top ten hold about 10%. Sequences were obtained from peripheral blood. The receptors shown here come from a man aged 35 to 55 with active or convalescent COVID-19.

The chain combines TRBV2 with TRBJ2-1; possibly TRBD1 for D (7 bases). The V end lost 6 bases, the J end lost 0 bases, and 9 bases lay between the germline ends. This CDR3 is built from 14 residues. Germline V gives CDR1 SNHLY, CDR2 FYNNEI. CDR3 loop: CASRRDSSYNEQFF. The CDR3 region has the DNA TGTGCCAGCAGGCGGGACAGCTCCTACAATGAGCAGTTCTTC.

Concerning this clone itself: Other DNA variants within this sample encode the same CDR3. The chain joins TRBV29-1 to TRBJ2-1, with 8 bases aligning to TRBD2. Germline loops: CDR1 SQVTM, CDR2 ANQGSEA. Trimming removed 1 base from V and 6 bases from J; junction bases left unmatched: 2. This CDR3 is 13 amino acids long. CDR3 in DNA: TGCAGCGTTGAAGGGGGACTAGGCAATGAGCAGTTCTTC. Its translation: CSVEGGLGNEQFF.

The chain couples TRBV19 to TRBJ1-2; D gene ambiguous. Trimming shortened V by 8 bases and J by 7 bases, and 17 bases separated the two germline ends. CDR3 length: 13 amino acids. Germline values: CDR1 LNHDA, CDR2 SQIVND (reference sequence). CDR3 in DNA: TGTGCCAGTGAGGGCGGTCGCTTTATTGGCTACACCTTC. Protein sequence: CASEGGRFIGYTF.

The V and J genes are TRBV6-5 and TRBJ1-1; D call uncertain. Germline V gene lookup returns CDR1 MNHEY and CDR2 SVGAGI. V lost 2 bases, J lost 11 bases, and 18 bases lay in between. This CDR3 region has 14 residues. The CDR3 DNA reads as TGTGCCAGCAGTTACACAGAGATTTCTGGTGAGGCTTTCTTT. It is translated as CASSYTEISGEAFF.

This chain connects TRBV5-5 to TRBJ1-5, with D tentatively TRBD1 (6 bases). This CDR3 contains 15 residues. Trimming left V 3 bases short and J 3 bases short, with 13 bases between. Germline loops: CDR1 SGHKS, CDR2 YYEKEE (reference sequence). The CDR3 DNA reads TGTGCCAGCAGCTGGGGAACAGGGAACAATCAGCCCCAGCATTTT. As protein: CASSWGTGNNQPQHF.

The rearrangement joins TRBV27 to TRBJ2-7; 8 positions match TRBD1. Germline V CDR1 and CDR2: MNHEY, SMNVEV (reference sequence). The CDR3 is 15 residues long. Losses at the gene ends were 6 bases for V and 4 bases for J; bases not matched to a gene: 11. The CDR3 spells CASRPSRDRGYEQYF. The CDR3, as DNA: TGTGCCAGCAGACCTTCGCGAGACAGGGGATACGAGCAGTACTTC.

The gene calls are TRBV9 and TRBJ1-2; 11 bases are shared with TRBD1. Germline CDR1 reads SGDLS; CDR2 reads YYNGEE. Losses at the gene ends were 0 bases for V and 9 bases for J; bases not matched to a gene: 4. CDR3 length equals 14 residues. The CDR3 nucleotides read TGTGCCAGCAGCGTAGCGGGGACAGGGGGAAGCTACACCTTC. This codes for CASSVAGTGGSYTF.

The chain carries TRBV6-5 and TRBJ2-5; D is possibly TRBD2 (5 bases). CDR3 length: 14 amino acids. Germline V gene sequence: CDR1 MNHEY, CDR2 SVGAGI. The V gene lost 2 bases and the J gene lost 4 bases, with 11 bases spanning the gap. The CDR3 spells CASSYRGRGETQYF. Here the CDR3 DNA reads TGTGCCAGCAGTTACAGAGGGCGAGGAGAGACCCAGTACTTC.

This clone occurred once. The chain carries TRBV4-1 and TRBJ1-1, with 9 positions matching TRBD1. The CDR3 has 15 residues. After removal of 7 bases from V and 3 bases from J, the junction contained 9 bases not matched to a gene. Germline V lookup: CDR1 MGHRA, CDR2 YSYEKL. The CDR3, as DNA: TGCGCCAGCACCGCACAGGGGGCAGGAGACACTGAAGCTTTCTTT. This translates into CASTAQGAGDTEAFF.

The chain combines TRBV9 with TRBJ2-1; 12 bases fit TRBD1. The V segment lost 3 bases and the J segment 2 bases; nucleotides outside the gene matches: 12. The CDR3 is made up of 19 amino acids. Germline V lookup: CDR1 SGDLS, CDR2 YYNGEE. Here the CDR3 DNA reads TGTGCCAGCAGCGGACCGGGACAGGGGGCTCGAATACCCTACAATGAGCAGTTCTTC. Translated, it gives CASSGPGQGARIPYNEQFF.

The chain has TRBV28 and TRBJ1-1; TRBD1 matches 7 bases. The V and J ends lost 3 bases and 8 bases, in that order; junction bases with no gene match: 3. Germline V gives CDR1 MDHEN, CDR2 SYDVKM. CDR3 length equals 12 residues. Here the CDR3 reads CASSFLTGEAFF. The CDR3 region has the DNA TGTGCCAGCAGTTTCTTGACAGGGGAAGCTTTCTTT.

The chain employs TRBV27 and TRBJ2-5; D might be TRBD2 (7 bases). The V and J ends lost 5 bases and 4 bases respectively, with 23 bases between them. CDR1 is MNHEY, CDR2 SMNVEV, per germline (reference sequence). The CDR3 sequence is 17 residues long. CDR3 region: CASSPHRRGGDSETQYF. DNA of the CDR3: TGTGCCAGCAGTCCCCACCGGAGGGGGGGAGATTCAGAGACCCAGTACTTC.

J is TRBJ2-5 and V is TRBV10-1; 7 bases agree with TRBD1. The CDR3 sequence is 14 residues long. V gave up 0 bases and J gave up 5 bases; unmatched junction bases: 3. Germline V CDR1 and CDR2: WNHNN, SYGVQD (reference sequence). The CDR3 DNA follows: TGCGCCAGCAGTGAGTCGACAGGGTGGGAGACCCAGTACTTC. Protein sequence: CASSESTGWETQYF.

J is TRBJ2-7 and V is TRBV27; D not resolved. The CDR3 spans 12 residues. V was clipped by 6 bases and J by 2 bases, with 8 bases between them. Germline lookup yields CDR1 MNHEY and CDR2 SMNVEV (reference sequence). CDR3 DNA sequence: TGTGCCAGCAGGCAGACTCCCTACGAGCAGTACTTC. Translating gives CASRQTPYEQYF.

The chain combines TRBV5-1 with TRBJ2-1; D is perhaps TRBD2 (6 bases). Germline lookup yields CDR1 SGHRS and CDR2 YFSETQ. Deletions cut 2 bases from V and 7 bases from J, with 13 bases between. The CDR3 runs to 14 residues. The CDR3 protein is CASSFRLVSNEQFF. CDR3 nucleotide sequence: TGCGCCAGCAGCTTTAGACTAGTGTCTAATGAGCAGTTCTTC.

Only a few counts were recorded for this clone. The V call is TRBV10-2, the J call TRBJ1-4; D not resolved. V was trimmed by 1 base and J by 7 bases, leaving 13 bases between them. The CDR3 covers 15 residues. Germline V gives CDR1 WSHSY, CDR2 SAAADI. The CDR3 DNA follows: TGCGCCAGCAGTGAGTTGGAATCCAGCGGTGAAAAACTGTTTTTT. Protein product: CASSELESSGEKLFF.

This clone has just one count. This chain joins TRBV5-1 and TRBJ2-1; 13 nucleotides agree with TRBD2. J gave up 8 bases and V 4 bases, and 12 bases lay outside the gene matches. This CDR3 is built from 17 residues. Germline-derived CDR1 and CDR2 are SGHRS and YFSETQ. The CDR3 DNA is TGCGCCAGCAGCAACCTCCCGGGACTAGCGGGGAACGATGAGCAGTTCTTC. Translating it yields CASSNLPGLAGNDEQFF.

This chain connects TRBV2 to TRBJ2-7, with 10 positions matching TRBD2. V was clipped by 6 bases and J by 9 bases; unmatched bases: 5. Germline values: CDR1 SNHLY, CDR2 FYNNEI. The CDR3 is 12 amino acids. The CDR3 sequence is CASSERGGRQYF. The DNA for the CDR3 is TGTGCCAGCAGCGAGCGGGGGGGGCGGCAGTACTTC. Together with reference TRBV2 and TRBJ2-7, the CDR3 gives the full variable domain: EPEVTQTPSHQVTQMGQEVILRCVPISNHLYFYWYRQILGQKVEFLVSFYNNEISEKSEIFDDQFSVERPDGSNFTLKIRSTKLEDSAMYFCASSERGGRQYFGPGTRLTVT.

The chain uses TRBV9 and TRBJ1-1; D is unclear. The CDR3 extends over 15 amino acids. The V gene lost 0 bases and the J gene lost 7 bases, with 16 bases spanning the gap. Germline values: CDR1 SGDLS, CDR2 YYNGEE. As DNA, the CDR3 is TGTGCCAGCAGCGTAGTAGGAGATTGGGTGGGTGAAGCTTTCTTT. It is translated as CASSVVGDWVGEAFF.

The rearrangement joins TRBV27 to TRBJ2-2; TRBD2 matches at 7 bases. Per the germline V gene, CDR1 is MNHEY and CDR2 is SMNVEV (reference sequence). The CDR3 runs to 16 residues. Trimming cost V 7 bases and J 3 bases; bases outside gene matches: 11. CDR3 loop: CASTPWEGRDTGELFF. The CDR3 nucleotides are TGTGCCAGCACTCCGTGGGAGGGGAGGGACACCGGGGAGCTGTTTTTT.

The CDR3 sequence is CASREDTGVRGFF. The CDR3 bases are TGCGCCAGCAGAGAAGATACGGGGGTCCGGGGGTTTTTT. V gene TRBV5-1 combines with J gene TRBJ1-4, with D perhaps TRBD1 (5 bases). This CDR3 spans 13 amino acids. Germline CDR1 is SGHRS and CDR2 is YFSETQ. V lost 5 bases to trimming and J lost 16 bases, with 21 bases between them.

This clone was detected once. This chain uses TRBV28 with TRBJ1-1; D is unclear. The germline gives CDR1 MDHEN, CDR2 SYDVKM. This CDR3 spans 12 amino acids. Trimming took off 6 bases at V and 5 bases at J, with 10 bases between the two ends. CDR3 region: CASRSTETEAFF. DNA of the CDR3: TGTGCCAGCAGGTCAACTGAAACTGAAGCTTTCTTT.

The chain uses TRBV11-3 and TRBJ2-5, with 13 bases that match TRBD2. The germline V gene has CDR1 SGHNT and CDR2 YENEEA. The CDR3 spans 15 residues. Trimming took 5 bases from V and 2 from J; bases not matched to a gene: 2. The CDR3 sequence: CASSTGLAGQETQYF. The DNA of the CDR3 is TGTGCCAGCAGCACGGGACTAGCGGGACAAGAGACCCAGTACTTC.

The chain has TRBV28 and TRBJ1-5, with D hard to call. Germline-derived CDR1 and CDR2 are MDHEN and SYDVKM. Trimming cost V 3 bases and J 7 bases, with 4 bases left between them. The length of the CDR3 is 11 residues. Here the CDR3 reads CASSFRQPQHF. In nucleotides, the CDR3 is TGTGCCAGCAGTTTCAGGCAGCCCCAGCATTTT.

The sample holds a few counts of this clone. The J gene is TRBJ2-6, the V gene TRBV28; 8 positions agree with TRBD1. V gave up 5 bases and J gave up 15 bases; unmatched junction bases: 9. This CDR3 is 13 amino acids long. Germline V gives CDR1 MDHEN, CDR2 SYDVKM. The CDR3, as DNA: TGTGCCAGCAGTACCCGGACAGGGCGGGACCTGACTTTC. Amino acids: CASSTRTGRDLTF.

The J gene is TRBJ1-2, the V gene TRBV10-3, with D uncertain. The length of the CDR3 is 12 residues. Germline loops: CDR1 ENHRY, CDR2 SYGVKD. Trimming left V 6 bases short and J 6 bases short, with 11 bases between. CDR3 in amino acids: CAIRGGSDGYTF. The CDR3, as DNA: TGTGCCATCAGAGGAGGGTCCGATGGCTACACCTTC.

The chain recombines TRBV5-1 with TRBJ1-1, with D unclear. Germline values: CDR1 SGHRS, CDR2 YFSETQ. Between the trimmed V and J ends, which lost 8 bases and 10 bases, there was a span of 30 bases. This CDR3 is 16 amino acids long. The DNA for the CDR3 is TGCGCCAGTAACCAAGCGGAGGCGGTTCAAGGAGCGAGAGCTTTCTTT. Amino acids: CASNQAEAVQGARAFF.

The chain is built from TRBV5-6 and TRBJ1-1, with no clear D. V was cut by 0 bases and J by 11 bases, with 17 bases left in between. Germline V gene data show CDR1 as SGHDT and CDR2 as YYEEEE. CDR3 size: 14 residues. This CDR3 reads CASSLAGGWGGAFF. The CDR3, as DNA: TGTGCCAGCAGCTTGGCCGGCGGGTGGGGAGGCGCTTTCTTT.